The present T cell receptor (beta chain) was sequenced within a study of T-cell reconstitution after alpha-beta-depleted transplantation in children. Whole-study results and caveats: From surviving recipient T cells and thymic progenitors came the high day-60 TCRbeta diversity observed in some patients. There were reportedly several hundred expanded graft clones from which alpha-beta T cells came about two months after transplant.

This clonotype was observed many times. Its specificity is not known. In germline, CDR1 is DFQATT, CDR2 SNEGSKA (reference sequence). The CDR3 sequence is 14 residues long. Unmatched junction bases numbered 5, after V lost 1 base and J lost 5 bases. It was with unique molecular identifiers that the TCRbeta library was prepared. TCRdb independently ran MiXCR on the PCR reads; one entry per CDR3 protein. The sample carries 580,000 or so distinct CDR3 sequences, approximately 22% recorded once. The chain uses TRBV20-1 and TRBJ2-3; 8 nucleotides match TRBD1. Sequencing used PBMCs, mostly from graft donor cells, obtained 360 days after TCRalphabeta/CD19-depleted stem cell transplant. The sequence derives from a boy in the first two years of life who had a stem cell transplant for acute myeloid leukemia, so the T cells may come from the graft donor. The CDR3 nucleotides read TGCAGTGCTAGAGTGGGACAGGTGGGAGATACGCAGTATTTT. Translated, it gives CSARVGQVGDTQYF.